This record covers a single T cell receptor (beta chain). This clone occurred a few times. Its antigen target is currently unknown. Base qualities are missing; no much larger clone stands one base away. This specimen comes from a study of blood T cell repertoires in COVID-19 (dated by TCRdb to about 2020). Background on the whole study: Samples from collaborators originated in the United States, Italy and Spain and spanned both the acute and convalescent phases of COVID-19. The material from the prospective study consisted of cDNA or gDNA derived from T cells, B-cell-depleted T cells, or PBMCs. The dataset comprised deeply sampled blood TCRbeta repertoires from subjects exposed to, actively infected with, or recovered from COVID-19. The repertoires were released in a freely available public database meant as a resource for research on the immune response to SARS-CoV-2. The samples were drawn from the first 160 participants of the ongoing ImmuneRACE study and from more than 1,000 subjects provided by 6 global collaborators. A de-identified subject ID, COVID-19 status, age in years and sex were almost always included in the sample metadata. HLA class I and class II types, where available, came from metadata supplied by the sample provider rather than from assay-based typing. The paper as a whole reports these results and caveats: The quantity of clinical and demographic metadata differed by source and by participant and was supplied without curation.

The collaborating institutions used their own protocols to collect whole blood in K2EDTA tubes. Collaborator samples were shipped for TCRbeta analysis as frozen whole blood, isolated PBMCs, or DNA extracted from either sample type. V is pared back by 0 bases and J by 9 bases, with 21 bases lying between the germline termini. The germline V gene (reference sequence) gives CDR1 as MNHEY and CDR2 as SMNVEV. The CDR3 spans 17 residues, from the cysteine through the phenylalanine. Kept here is only the CDR3 DNA, which spans 51 bases and is read in frame from base 1. TCRbeta CDR3 regions were amplified from genomic DNA using the immunoSEQ Assay, a bias-controlled multiplex PCR. Per the original workflow: The number of nucleated cells in each sample was estimated by amplification of reference gene primers within the assay. Sequence reads were collapsed and filtered to measure the absolute abundance of every unique TCRbeta CDR3 rearrangement. For each sample, productive Simpson clonality was calculated as the square root of Simpson's diversity index across productive rearrangements. TCRdb stores this immuneACCESS table with in-frame sequences only. Part of the clones is absent; in the studies checked, under half of the shortfall reflects unresolved V genes, and no reason is known for the rest. The V and J calls and clone size were taken over from that table, and D and trimming were inferred from the DNA. This sample gives 92,000 or so clones in total; roughly 88% of them show up just once. Together, the top ten hold over 0.45% of the sample.

The receptor comes from a man aged 55 to 70 with acute or convalescent COVID-19. Material: peripheral blood. The chain is encoded by TRBV27 joined to TRBJ2-1; there is no confident call for the D gene. Here is the DNA: TGTGCCAGCAGTTTATCGGGTACGAGGTTCTTGTCGGCTGAGCAGTTCTTC. Translated, this is CASSLSGTRFLSAEQFF.